The sequence of this T cell receptor beta chain was determined in a study of tumor and adjacent non-tumor tissue in lung cancer. Background on the study: Stage I to III disease affected ten to eleven men and 5 women aged about 30 to 85.

The template was RNA from unsorted bulk tissue. This clonotype has a count of ten or more. The library came from three nested PCR rounds adapted from ARM-PCR protocols. In TCRdb, the multiplex PCR reads were re-called with MiXCR into one record per CDR3 protein. This table has approximately 140,000 distinct CDR3 sequences, 66% appearing once. CDR1 is ENHRY and CDR2 is SYGVKD in the germline V gene. The length of the CDR3 is 14 residues. V dropped 3 bases and J dropped 8; count of bases not matched to a gene: 1. Sequenced material: lung tumor tissue. This sequence was found in a man aged 55 to 69 with small cell lung cancer. V usage is TRBV10-3 and J usage is TRBJ2-1; 13 bases agree with TRBD2. The CDR3: CAISELAGGDEQFF. CDR3 nucleotide sequence: TGTGCCATCAGTGAACTAGCGGGAGGGGATGAGCAGTTCTTC.